The sequence of this T cell receptor beta chain was determined in a study of blood T cell repertoires in COVID-19. Turning to the study itself: The United States, Italy and Spain provided the acute and convalescent COVID-19 samples.

Which cohort a participant joined came from the clinical history participants gave. Two negative PCRs, clearance, or symptom resolution characterized the recovered Cohort 3 donors. This clone showed up just a few times. Assay used: immunoSEQ multiplex PCR; TCRdb lists only in-frame clones, some missing. Of about 380,000 clones in the sample, roughly 86% were seen once. CDR1 and CDR2 (germline): SGHNT, YENEEA. This CDR3 has 17 residues. The ends were cut back, 4 bases at V and 1 base at J, with 17 bases in the middle. Sequencing used PBMCs or T cells enriched from blood (not recorded which). The chain couples TRBV11-3 to TRBJ1-5; no definite D call. This clonotype originated in a man aged 25 to 40 who had recovered from COVID-19. The CDR3 DNA is TGTGCCAGCAGCTCTTCAAACGCCGCGGCCAGCAATCAGCCCCAGCATTTT. This encodes CASSSSNAAASNQPQHF.